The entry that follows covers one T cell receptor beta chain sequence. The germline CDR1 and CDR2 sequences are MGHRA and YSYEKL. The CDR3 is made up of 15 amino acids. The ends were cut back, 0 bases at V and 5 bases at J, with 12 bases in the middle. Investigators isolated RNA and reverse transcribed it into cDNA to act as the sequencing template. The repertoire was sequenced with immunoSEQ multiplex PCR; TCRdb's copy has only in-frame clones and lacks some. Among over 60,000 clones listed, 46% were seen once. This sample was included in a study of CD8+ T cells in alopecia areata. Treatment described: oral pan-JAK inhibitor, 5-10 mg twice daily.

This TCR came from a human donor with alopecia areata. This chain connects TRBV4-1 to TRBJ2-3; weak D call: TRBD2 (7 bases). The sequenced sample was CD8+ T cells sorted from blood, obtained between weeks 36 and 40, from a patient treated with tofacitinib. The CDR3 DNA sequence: TGCGCCAGCAGCCAAGATGGGGGGGCGGGAGATACGCAGTATTTT. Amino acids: CASSQDGGAGDTQYF.